This T cell receptor (beta chain) was observed in a study of shared clonotypes between healthy human individuals. Germline CDR1 and CDR2: SGHRS and YFSETQ. Trimming stripped 0 bases from V and 4 bases from J, with 10 bases between. CDR3 size: 15 residues. The data were produced by immunoSEQ multiplex PCR, yet TCRdb's version contains in-frame clones alone and is incomplete. The repertoire holds nearly 750,000 clones, with about two thirds as singletons. None of the donors, who were healthy HIV-negative adults, had recently had acute infections or vaccinations. Sequencing was performed on memory CD4+ T cells sorted from blood. The sample's subset: CD45RA-negative fraction. J is TRBJ2-2 and V is TRBV5-1; D may be TRBD1 (5 bases). The sequence derives from a woman aged 30 to 39 in good health. The CDR3 reads CASSLGQLATGELFF. The CDR3 region has the DNA TGCGCCAGCAGCTTGGGACAGTTGGCCACCGGGGAGCTGTTTTTT.